These T cell receptor beta chains were read from a single sample in a study of regulatory T cells in long-lasting Graves disease. TCRdb re-derived calls from the multiplex PCR reads in MiXCR, one entry per CDR3 protein. This table holds approximately 560,000 distinct CDR3 sequences, 15% to 20% found once. These data also formed part of another study, on T cells in Graves' hyperthyroidism and ophthalmopathy.

The starting material was peripheral blood mononuclear cells (PBMCs), obtained at new diagnosis, from a patient treated with antithyroid drugs. The receptors shown here come from a man between 18 and 29 years old with Graves disease. CDR3s include the opening cysteine and the closing phenylalanine or tryptophan. The D gene is left open where the match is weak. Only some rows state a clone size, as once, few, many or a class for expanded clones.

v_gene: TRBV12-3/TRBV12-4
abundance: many
j_gene: TRBJ1-3
d_gene: TRBD1
CDR3nt: TGTGCCAGCAGTTTTGGACAGGTCGCGGCTGGAAACACCATATATTTT
CDR3aa: CASSFGQVAAGNTIYF

v_gene: TRBV3-1
abundance: many
j_gene: TRBJ1-1
d_gene: -
CDR3nt: TGTGCCAGCAATGCCCACGGCACTAGGGGCATATCGGAAGCTTTCTTT
CDR3aa: CASNAHGTRGISEAFF

v_gene: TRBV29-1
abundance: -
j_gene: TRBJ1-2
d_gene: TRBD1
CDR3nt: TGCAGCGTTCAGGACAGGGGCGGCTCCTATGGCTACACCTTC
CDR3aa: CSVQDRGGSYGYTF

v_gene: TRBV4-2
abundance: -
j_gene: TRBJ2-2
d_gene: TRBD2
CDR3nt: TGTGCCAGCAGCCAAGAGACTAGCGGGAGGAGGGCGTACGCCGGGGAGCTGTTTTTT
CDR3aa: CASSQETSGRRAYAGELFF

v_gene: TRBV30
abundance: few
j_gene: TRBJ2-1
d_gene: TRBD2
CDR3nt: TGTGCCTGGAGGGTGCCGGGGCTAGCGGGAGAAGGTGAGCAGTTCTTC
CDR3aa: CAWRVPGLAGEGEQFF

v_gene: TRBV6-1
abundance: many
j_gene: TRBJ1-2
d_gene: TRBD1
CDR3nt: TGTGCCAGCAGGACACTACAGGGGGAGGGCTATGGCTACACCTTC
CDR3aa: CASRTLQGEGYGYTF

v_gene: TRBV12-5
abundance: few
j_gene: TRBJ2-5
d_gene: -
CDR3nt: TGTGCTAGTGGTTTGGTAACTTTTGGTCGGGAGAAGGGCCAAGAGACCCAGTACTTC
CDR3aa: CASGLVTFGREKGQETQYF

v_gene: TRBV2
abundance: many
j_gene: TRBJ2-7
d_gene: -
CDR3nt: TGTGCCAGCAGTGAAGTACGGTCCGTCTCCTACGAGCAGTACTTC
CDR3aa: CASSEVRSVSYEQYF

v_gene: TRBV10-3
abundance: -
j_gene: TRBJ2-2
d_gene: -
CDR3nt: TGTGCCATCAGCCGGGACGCGAACACCGGGGAGCTGTTTTTT
CDR3aa: CAISRDANTGELFF

v_gene: TRBV4-1
abundance: many
j_gene: TRBJ2-7
d_gene: TRBD2
CDR3nt: TGCGCCAGCAGCCACGGGACTAGCGGGAGGCCCCTTATACCAGGCGAGCAGTACTTC
CDR3aa: CASSHGTSGRPLIPGEQYF

v_gene: TRBV7-3
abundance: few
j_gene: TRBJ1-2
d_gene: TRBD1
CDR3nt: TGTGCCAGCAGCTTAAAAGGGGGGACAGGGGTTTATGGCTACACCTTC
CDR3aa: CASSLKGGTGVYGYTF

v_gene: TRBV30
abundance: many
j_gene: TRBJ1-1
d_gene: -
CDR3nt: TGTGCCTGGAGTGTTTTGAGGATTAGCGAGGAAGCTTTCTTT
CDR3aa: CAWSVLRISEEAFF

v_gene: TRBV28
abundance: few
j_gene: TRBJ2-7
d_gene: TRBD1
CDR3nt: TGTGCCAGCAGTTTATATCTCTGGACAGGACGCTACGAGCAGTACTTC
CDR3aa: CASSLYLWTGRYEQYF

v_gene: TRBV28
abundance: few
j_gene: TRBJ1-2
d_gene: TRBD1
CDR3nt: TGTGCCAGCCACAGGGGGCCTGGCTACACCTTC
CDR3aa: CASHRGPGYTF

v_gene: TRBV10-2
abundance: many
j_gene: TRBJ1-5
d_gene: -
CDR3nt: TGCGCCAGCACCACAGACAGGATAGGTCAGCCCCAGCATTTT
CDR3aa: CASTTDRIGQPQHF

v_gene: TRBV20-1
abundance: few
j_gene: TRBJ2-1
d_gene: -
CDR3nt: TGCAGTGCTCGGGCCCCTTTGGATGAGCAGTTCTTC
CDR3aa: CSARAPLDEQFF

v_gene: TRBV27
abundance: many
j_gene: TRBJ2-7
d_gene: -
CDR3nt: TGTGCCAGCAGTTACAAAGGGAGCTCCTACGAGCAGTACTTC
CDR3aa: CASSYKGSSYEQYF

v_gene: TRBV9
abundance: few
j_gene: TRBJ2-7
d_gene: -
CDR3nt: TGTGCCAGCAGCGTAGAGGAGTTATCCTACGAGCAGTACTTC
CDR3aa: CASSVEELSYEQYF

v_gene: TRBV29-1
abundance: -
j_gene: TRBJ1-2
d_gene: -
CDR3nt: TGCAGCGTTGAGGGGGCAGGGTTTTCTTATGGCTACACCTTC
CDR3aa: CSVEGAGFSYGYTF

v_gene: TRBV7-8
abundance: few
j_gene: TRBJ1-5
d_gene: -
CDR3nt: TGTGCCAGCAGCTTAGAAGGGGGAATGATAAGCAATCAGCCCCAGCATTTT
CDR3aa: CASSLEGGMISNQPQHF

v_gene: TRBV29-1
abundance: -
j_gene: TRBJ1-1
d_gene: -
CDR3nt: TGCAGCGGAACCGACAGCGGAATGAACACTGAAGCTTTCTTT
CDR3aa: CSGTDSGMNTEAFF

v_gene: TRBV20-1
abundance: -
j_gene: TRBJ2-2
d_gene: -
CDR3nt: TGCAGTGCTAGAGATTCCGGCGGTATGAACACCGGGGAGCTGTTTTTT
CDR3aa: CSARDSGGMNTGELFF

v_gene: TRBV30
abundance: many
j_gene: TRBJ2-3
d_gene: -
CDR3nt: TGTGCCTGGAGGAGTTGGGGCCCGATCGCAGATACGCAGTATTTT
CDR3aa: CAWRSWGPIADTQYF

v_gene: TRBV29-1
abundance: -
j_gene: TRBJ2-7
d_gene: -
CDR3nt: TGCAGCGTTGGTTGGTTCAGGCCGCCTTCCGAGCGGTACTTC
CDR3aa: CSVGWFRPPSERYF

v_gene: TRBV15
abundance: -
j_gene: TRBJ2-7
d_gene: TRBD1
CDR3nt: TGTGCCACCAGCAGAACGTCAAACAGGGGGCTGATATACGAGCAGTACTTC
CDR3aa: CATSRTSNRGLIYEQYF

v_gene: TRBV12-3/TRBV12-4
abundance: -
j_gene: TRBJ2-2
d_gene: -
CDR3nt: TGTGCCAACAGTTTAGCCGCGGGCGTCGGGGAGCTGTTTTTT
CDR3aa: CANSLAAGVGELFF

v_gene: TRBV20-1
abundance: -
j_gene: TRBJ2-2
d_gene: -
CDR3nt: TGCAGTGCCCCGTCCCCGGGTAGCGCGGGCACCGGGGAGCTGTTTTTT
CDR3aa: CSAPSPGSAGTGELFF

v_gene: TRBV6-1
abundance: few
j_gene: TRBJ2-7
d_gene: TRBD2
CDR3nt: TGTGCCAGCAGTACCAGATTAGCGGGTACCTACGAGCAGTACTTC
CDR3aa: CASSTRLAGTYEQYF

v_gene: TRBV3-1
abundance: -
j_gene: TRBJ2-7
d_gene: -
CDR3nt: TGTGCCAGCAGCCCACCCAGCGACTCCTACGAGCAGTACTTC
CDR3aa: CASSPPSDSYEQYF

v_gene: TRBV20-1
abundance: many
j_gene: TRBJ2-3
d_gene: TRBD2
CDR3nt: TGCACGGCGCCTAGCGGGAGTACGCAGTATTTT
CDR3aa: CTAPSGSTQYF

v_gene: TRBV30
abundance: many
j_gene: TRBJ2-7
d_gene: TRBD1
CDR3nt: TGTGCCTGGGAACCCGACAGGGCCCCTGGGGAGCAGTACTTC
CDR3aa: CAWEPDRAPGEQYF

v_gene: TRBV28
abundance: many
j_gene: TRBJ2-1
d_gene: -
CDR3nt: TGTGCCAGCAGTTTCGGCCAGGGTGGGAATGAGCAGTTCTTC
CDR3aa: CASSFGQGGNEQFF

v_gene: TRBV20-1
abundance: few
j_gene: TRBJ2-7
d_gene: -
CDR3nt: TGCAGTGCTAGAAGCCCCGCGAGCCCCTACGAGCAGTACTTC
CDR3aa: CSARSPASPYEQYF

v_gene: TRBV12-3/TRBV12-4
abundance: -
j_gene: TRBJ1-2
d_gene: TRBD1
CDR3nt: TGTGCCAGCAGTACTCCGGGACAGGGTTTTGGGGGCTACACCTTC
CDR3aa: CASSTPGQGFGGYTF

v_gene: TRBV19
abundance: -
j_gene: TRBJ1-1
d_gene: -
CDR3nt: TGTGCCAGTACCTCGCGAGCACTCGGGACTGAAGCTTTCTTT
CDR3aa: CASTSRALGTEAFF

v_gene: TRBV11-2
abundance: -
j_gene: TRBJ2-7
d_gene: -
CDR3nt: TGTGCCAGCAGCCAAGATAGGCGCAGGCGGTACTTC
CDR3aa: CASSQDRRRRYF

v_gene: TRBV12-5
abundance: -
j_gene: TRBJ2-3
d_gene: TRBD2
CDR3nt: TGTGCTAGTGGTTTGACACTGGGGGAGGGCCATACAGATACGCAGTATTTT
CDR3aa: CASGLTLGEGHTDTQYF

v_gene: TRBV28
abundance: few
j_gene: TRBJ1-3
d_gene: -
CDR3nt: TGTGCCAGCAGTTTATTAGCGGCGGCTAGCTCTGGAAACACCATATATTTT
CDR3aa: CASSLLAAASSGNTIYF

v_gene: TRBV20-1
abundance: -
j_gene: TRBJ1-2
d_gene: -
CDR3nt: TGCAGTGCATCGTCGGGCTATGGCTACACCTTC
CDR3aa: CSASSGYGYTF

v_gene: TRBV12-3/TRBV12-4
abundance: many
j_gene: TRBJ1-1
d_gene: TRBD1
CDR3nt: TGTGCCAGCAGCCTTGACAGGGGAAATGAAGCTTTCTTT
CDR3aa: CASSLDRGNEAFF

v_gene: TRBV29-1
abundance: few
j_gene: TRBJ1-1
d_gene: TRBD1
CDR3nt: TGCAGCGTTGGGGGGACAGGGGTTGGAACTGAAGCTTTCTTT
CDR3aa: CSVGGTGVGTEAFF

v_gene: TRBV11-2
abundance: many
j_gene: TRBJ1-2
d_gene: -
CDR3nt: TGTGCCAGCAGCCATTCTCAGGGTTTGCGGTATGGCTACACCTTC
CDR3aa: CASSHSQGLRYGYTF

v_gene: TRBV5-1
abundance: -
j_gene: TRBJ2-4
d_gene: TRBD1
CDR3nt: TGCGCCAGCAGCTATCGTTCGACAGGGCAACTAGCCAAAAACATTCAGTACTTC
CDR3aa: CASSYRSTGQLAKNIQYF

v_gene: TRBV12-3/TRBV12-4
abundance: few
j_gene: TRBJ1-6
d_gene: -
CDR3nt: TGTGCCAGCAGTCCCTCAGGGGACTATAATTCACCCCTCCACTTT
CDR3aa: CASSPSGDYNSPLHF

v_gene: TRBV2
abundance: many
j_gene: TRBJ1-1
d_gene: -
CDR3nt: TGTGCCAGCAGTGAAATTCAGGGATCTCTCTTTCCTGAAGCTTTCTTT
CDR3aa: CASSEIQGSLFPEAFF

v_gene: TRBV2
abundance: many
j_gene: TRBJ2-2
d_gene: -
CDR3nt: TGTGCCAGCAGTGAGACGGGCGGGTCGAACACCGGGGAGCTGTTTTTT
CDR3aa: CASSETGGSNTGELFF

v_gene: TRBV11-2
abundance: many
j_gene: TRBJ2-2
d_gene: TRBD2
CDR3nt: TGTGCCTCGAGGGGTACTAGCGGGAGGGCCGGGGGCACCGGGGAGCTGTTTTTT
CDR3aa: CASRGTSGRAGGTGELFF

v_gene: TRBV7-6
abundance: many
j_gene: TRBJ2-3
d_gene: -
CDR3nt: TGTGCCAGCAGCCCCCGCAGAGCTAGCACAGATACGCAGTATTTT
CDR3aa: CASSPRRASTDTQYF

v_gene: TRBV28
abundance: -
j_gene: TRBJ2-7
d_gene: -
CDR3nt: TGTGCCCGCGAGACAGTCTCCTACAAGCAGTACTTC
CDR3aa: CARETVSYKQYF

v_gene: TRBV2
abundance: many
j_gene: TRBJ1-5
d_gene: -
CDR3nt: TGTGCCAGCAGTGGTTCAGGGCGCCGGAGCAATCAGCCCCAGCATTTT
CDR3aa: CASSGSGRRSNQPQHF

v_gene: TRBV15
abundance: -
j_gene: TRBJ1-6
d_gene: -
CDR3nt: TGTGCCACCAGCAGGGTCATAGGAGGGACGGTCGAGAATTCACCCCTCCACTTT
CDR3aa: CATSRVIGGTVENSPLHF

v_gene: TRBV2
abundance: medium-sized
j_gene: TRBJ2-3
d_gene: -
CDR3nt: TGTGCCAGCGGTGAGGTCGCGCAACCTAGCACAGATACGCAGTATTTT
CDR3aa: CASGEVAQPSTDTQYF

v_gene: TRBV28
abundance: many
j_gene: TRBJ1-2
d_gene: TRBD1
CDR3nt: TGTGCCAGCAGTTATACAGGGGATATTGGCTACACCTTC
CDR3aa: CASSYTGDIGYTF

v_gene: TRBV27
abundance: -
j_gene: TRBJ1-1
d_gene: -
CDR3nt: TGTGCCAGCAGTCCGCAGGGCGCTGAAGCTTTCTTT
CDR3aa: CASSPQGAEAFF